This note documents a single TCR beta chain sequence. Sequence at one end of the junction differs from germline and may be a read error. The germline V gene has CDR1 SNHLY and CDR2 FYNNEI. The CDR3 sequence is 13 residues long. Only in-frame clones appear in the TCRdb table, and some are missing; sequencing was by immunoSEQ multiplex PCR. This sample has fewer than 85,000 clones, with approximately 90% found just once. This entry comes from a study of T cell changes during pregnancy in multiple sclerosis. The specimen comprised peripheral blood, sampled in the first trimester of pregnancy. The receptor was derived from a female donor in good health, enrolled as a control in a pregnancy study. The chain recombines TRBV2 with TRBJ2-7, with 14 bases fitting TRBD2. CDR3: CASRGLAGGQKTF. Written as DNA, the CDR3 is TGTGCCAGCAGAGGACTAGCGGGAGGCCAGAAGACGTTC.